The 5 T cell receptor beta chains given below trace back to one sample, sequenced in a study of T cells and Merkel cell carcinoma outcomes. Measured with immunoSEQ multiplex PCR; TCRdb has only the in-frame clones, and not every one. Among 1,500 to 2,500 clones listed, roughly 92% were seen once. The sequenced sample was tumor tissue from Merkel cell carcinoma. The source of these receptors is a human donor with Merkel cell carcinoma.

The V and J genes are TRBV14 and TRBJ2-3; D tentatively reads TRBD1 or TRBD2 (5 bases each). The CDR3 totals 13 residues. CDR1 and CDR2 (germline): SGHDN, FVKESK. Trimming removed 0 bases from V and 4 bases from J, with 5 bases in between. CDR3 amino acids: CASSQEGADTQYF. The CDR3 nucleotides read TGTGCCAGCAGCCAAGAGGGGGCAGATACGCAGTATTTT.

The V call is TRBV10-3, the J call TRBJ2-2, with TRBD1 matching over 10 bases. The germline V gene has CDR1 ENHRY and CDR2 SYGVKD. The length of the CDR3 is 15 residues. The V segment lost 7 bases and the J segment 5 bases; nucleotides outside the gene matches: 7. The CDR3 DNA sequence: TGTGCCATCAACTCGGGACAGGGGATTACCGGGGAGCTGTTTTTT. This encodes CAINSGQGITGELFF.

The sample holds one count of this clone. The V call is TRBV4-2, the J call TRBJ2-1; a weak D match, TRBD2 (6 bases). The CDR3 loop spans 16 amino acids. Looked up from germline, CDR1 is LGHNA and CDR2 is YNFKEQ. Deletions cut 0 bases from V and 7 bases from J, with 16 bases between. The CDR3 sequence is CASSQEPLRGGNEQFF. CDR3 nucleotides: TGTGCCAGCAGCCAAGAACCTCTGCGGGGAGGAAATGAGCAGTTCTTC.

The chain carries TRBV6-5 and TRBJ2-5; 8 bases are a match to TRBD2. Trimming at V came to 5 bases and at J to 5 bases, leaving 7 bases not matched to a gene. This CDR3 comprises 14 residues. Germline lookup yields CDR1 MNHEY and CDR2 SVGAGI. CDR3 protein: CASSTPGREETQYF. The DNA for the CDR3 is TGTGCCAGCAGTACCCCCGGGAGGGAGGAGACCCAGTACTTC.

The chain uses TRBV19 and TRBJ2-2; D is undetermined. In germline, CDR1 is LNHDA, CDR2 SQIVND (reference sequence). The V end was cut by 4 bases, the J end by 3 bases, with 12 bases between. The CDR3 sequence is 15 residues long. The DNA for the CDR3 is TGTGCCAGTAGTACTAGGGCAATCCACACCGGGGAGCTGTTTTTT. Amino acid sequence: CASSTRAIHTGELFF.